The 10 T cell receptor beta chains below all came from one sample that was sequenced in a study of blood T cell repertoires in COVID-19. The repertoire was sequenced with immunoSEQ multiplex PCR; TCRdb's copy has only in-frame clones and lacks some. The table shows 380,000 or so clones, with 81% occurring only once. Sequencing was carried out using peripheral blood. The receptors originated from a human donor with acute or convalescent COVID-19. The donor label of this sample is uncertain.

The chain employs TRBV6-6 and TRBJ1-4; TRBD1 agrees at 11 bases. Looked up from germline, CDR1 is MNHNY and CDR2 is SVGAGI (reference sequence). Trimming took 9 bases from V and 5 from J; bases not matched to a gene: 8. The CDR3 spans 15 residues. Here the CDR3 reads CASSGTGGENEKLFF. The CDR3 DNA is TGTGCCAGTTCTGGGACAGGGGGGGAGAATGAAAAACTGTTTTTT.

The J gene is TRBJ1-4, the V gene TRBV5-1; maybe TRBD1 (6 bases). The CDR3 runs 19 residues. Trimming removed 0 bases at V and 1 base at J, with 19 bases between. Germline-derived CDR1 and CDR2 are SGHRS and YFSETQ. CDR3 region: CASSLDRGAPRGTNEKLFF. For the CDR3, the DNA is TGCGCCAGCAGCTTGGATCGGGGGGCCCCAAGGGGAACTAATGAAAAACTGTTTTTT.

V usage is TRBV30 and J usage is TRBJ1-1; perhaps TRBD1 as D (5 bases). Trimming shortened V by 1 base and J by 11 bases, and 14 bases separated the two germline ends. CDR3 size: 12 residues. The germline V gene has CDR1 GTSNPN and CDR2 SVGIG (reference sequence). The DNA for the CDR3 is TGTGCCTGGAGTGCTCGGGGCCGGGGGGCTTTCTTT. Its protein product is CAWSARGRGAFF. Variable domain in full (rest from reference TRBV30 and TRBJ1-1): SQTIHQWPATLVQPVGSPLSLECTVEGTSNPNLYWYRQAAGRGLQLLFYSVGIGQISSEVPQNLSASRPQDRQFILSSKKLLLSDSGFYLCAWSARGRGAFFGQGTRLTVV.

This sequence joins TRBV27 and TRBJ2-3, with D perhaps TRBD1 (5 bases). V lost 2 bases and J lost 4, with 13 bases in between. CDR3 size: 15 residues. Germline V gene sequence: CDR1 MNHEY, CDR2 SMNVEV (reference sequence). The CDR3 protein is CASSLMGVGADTQYF. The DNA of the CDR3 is TGTGCCAGCAGTTTAATGGGCGTAGGGGCAGATACGCAGTATTTT.

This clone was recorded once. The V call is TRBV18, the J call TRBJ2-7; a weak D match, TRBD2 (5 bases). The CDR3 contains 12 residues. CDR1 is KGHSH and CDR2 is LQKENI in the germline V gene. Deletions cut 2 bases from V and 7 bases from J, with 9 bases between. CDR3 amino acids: CASSPLSGEQYF. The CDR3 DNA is TGTGCCAGCTCACCATTGTCGGGGGAGCAGTACTTC.

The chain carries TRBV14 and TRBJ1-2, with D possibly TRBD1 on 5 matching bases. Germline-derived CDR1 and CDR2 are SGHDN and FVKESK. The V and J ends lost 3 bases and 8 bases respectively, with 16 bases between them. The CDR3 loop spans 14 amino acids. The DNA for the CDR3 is TGTGCCAGCAGCCACCGGGACTTAGGGCGAGGCTACACCTTC. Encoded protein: CASSHRDLGRGYTF.

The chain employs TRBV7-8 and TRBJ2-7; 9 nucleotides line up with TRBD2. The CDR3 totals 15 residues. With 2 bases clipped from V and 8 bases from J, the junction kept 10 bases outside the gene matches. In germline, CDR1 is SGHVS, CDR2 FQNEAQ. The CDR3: CASSLRVAGAAQQYF. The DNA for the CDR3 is TGTGCCAGCAGCTTAAGAGTAGCGGGGGCCGCGCAGCAGTACTTC.

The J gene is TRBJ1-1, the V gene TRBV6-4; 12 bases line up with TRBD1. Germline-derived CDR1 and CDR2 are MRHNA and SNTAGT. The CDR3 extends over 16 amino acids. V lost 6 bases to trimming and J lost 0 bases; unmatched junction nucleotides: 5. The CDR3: CASRKGTGGMNTEAFF. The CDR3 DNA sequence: TGTGCCAGCAGGAAGGGGACAGGGGGCATGAACACTGAAGCTTTCTTT.

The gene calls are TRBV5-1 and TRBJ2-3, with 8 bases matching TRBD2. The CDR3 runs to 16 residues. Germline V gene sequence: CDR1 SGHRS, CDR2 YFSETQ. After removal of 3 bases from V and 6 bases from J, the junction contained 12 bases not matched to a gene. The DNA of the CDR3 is TGCGCCAGCAGCTCCCCGGGGAGCGGGGGAAGGGATACGCAGTATTTT. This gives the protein CASSSPGSGGRDTQYF.

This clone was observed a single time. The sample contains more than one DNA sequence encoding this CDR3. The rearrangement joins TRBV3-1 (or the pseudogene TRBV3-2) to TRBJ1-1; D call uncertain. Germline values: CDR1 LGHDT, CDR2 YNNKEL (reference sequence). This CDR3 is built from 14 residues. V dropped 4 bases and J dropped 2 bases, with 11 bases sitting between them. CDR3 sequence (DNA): TGTGCCAGCAGCCGTACGGGAGGAAACACTGAAGCTTTCTTT. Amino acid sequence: CASSRTGGNTEAFF.